This T cell receptor beta chain was documented in a study of Graves' ophthalmopathy and Graves' hyperthyroidism. Study-level results: In blood, most expanded thyroid clonotypes above 0.001 frequency were also detected.

This clonotype has at least ten counts. Its specificity is not known. Germline is not matched at one junction end, which may reflect a read error. Ophthalmopathic donors had moderate-to-severe activity, CAS ≥3 and NOSPECS ≥4, with disease that had lasted under 3 months. Diagnosis relied on clinical symptoms, serum thyroxine, TRAb, thyroid ultrasound and orbital computed tomography. From RNA, the CDR3 regions of TCR beta chains were amplified and sequenced. After a first-round RT-PCR with HTBI primers, a second-round multiplex PCR was run. One entry per CDR3 protein results from TCRdb running MiXCR on the multiplex PCR reads. There are about 480,000 distinct CDR3 sequences in the sample; 14% occur only once, and about 9.4% lies in the top ten. CDR3 length: 15 amino acids.

The source material was blood. The receptor was isolated from a woman in her 30s with Graves' ophthalmopathy. The rearrangement links TRBV12-3 or TRBV12-4 to TRBJ2-4; TRBD2 might be the D (5 bases). This CDR3 reads CASSLVQRSKNIKYF. In DNA, the CDR3 is TGTGCCAGCAGTTTGGTCCAGCGGAGCAAAAACATTAAGTACTTC.